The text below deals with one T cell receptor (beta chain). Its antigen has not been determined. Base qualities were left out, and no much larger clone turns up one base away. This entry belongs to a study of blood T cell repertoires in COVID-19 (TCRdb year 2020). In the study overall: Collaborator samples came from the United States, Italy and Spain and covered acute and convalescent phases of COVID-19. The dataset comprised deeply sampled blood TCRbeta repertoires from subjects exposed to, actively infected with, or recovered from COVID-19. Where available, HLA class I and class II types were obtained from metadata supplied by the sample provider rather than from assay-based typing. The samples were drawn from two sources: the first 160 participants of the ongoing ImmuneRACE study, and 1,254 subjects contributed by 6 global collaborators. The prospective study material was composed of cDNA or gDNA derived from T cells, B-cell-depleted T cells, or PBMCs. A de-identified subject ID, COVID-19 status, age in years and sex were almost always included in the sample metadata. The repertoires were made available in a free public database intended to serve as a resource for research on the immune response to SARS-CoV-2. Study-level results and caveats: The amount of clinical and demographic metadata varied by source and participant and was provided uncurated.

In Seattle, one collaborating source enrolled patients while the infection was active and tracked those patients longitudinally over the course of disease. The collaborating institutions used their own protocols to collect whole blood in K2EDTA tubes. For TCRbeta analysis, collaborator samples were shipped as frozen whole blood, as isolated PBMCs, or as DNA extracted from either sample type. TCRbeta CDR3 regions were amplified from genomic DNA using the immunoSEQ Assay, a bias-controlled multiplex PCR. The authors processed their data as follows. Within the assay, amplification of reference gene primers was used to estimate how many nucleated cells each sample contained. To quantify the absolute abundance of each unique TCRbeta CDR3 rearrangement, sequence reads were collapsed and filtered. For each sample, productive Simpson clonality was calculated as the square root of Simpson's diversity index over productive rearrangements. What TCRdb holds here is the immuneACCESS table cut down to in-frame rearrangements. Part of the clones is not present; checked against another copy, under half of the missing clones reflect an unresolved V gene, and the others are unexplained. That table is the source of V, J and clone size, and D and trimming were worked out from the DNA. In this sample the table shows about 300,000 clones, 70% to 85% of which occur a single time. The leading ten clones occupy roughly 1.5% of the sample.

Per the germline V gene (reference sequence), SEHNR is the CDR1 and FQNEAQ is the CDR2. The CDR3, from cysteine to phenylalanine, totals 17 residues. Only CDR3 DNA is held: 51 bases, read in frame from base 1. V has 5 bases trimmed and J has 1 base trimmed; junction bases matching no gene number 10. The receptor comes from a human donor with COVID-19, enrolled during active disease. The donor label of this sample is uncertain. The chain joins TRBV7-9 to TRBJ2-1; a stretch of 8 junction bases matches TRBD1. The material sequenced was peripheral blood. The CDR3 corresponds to CASSLILGTGSYNEQFF. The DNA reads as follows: TGTGCCAGCAGCCTCATTCTCGGGACAGGTTCCTACAATGAGCAGTTCTTC.